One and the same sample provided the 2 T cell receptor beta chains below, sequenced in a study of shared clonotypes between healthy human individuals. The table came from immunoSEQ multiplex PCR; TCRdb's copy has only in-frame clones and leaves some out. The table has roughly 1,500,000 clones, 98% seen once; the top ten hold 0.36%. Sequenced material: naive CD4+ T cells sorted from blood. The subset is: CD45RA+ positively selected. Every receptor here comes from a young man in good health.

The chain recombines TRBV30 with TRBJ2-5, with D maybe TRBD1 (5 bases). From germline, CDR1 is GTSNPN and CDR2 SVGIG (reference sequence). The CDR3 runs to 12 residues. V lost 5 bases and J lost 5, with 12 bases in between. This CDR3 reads CAWAARGETQYF. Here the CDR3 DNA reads TGTGCCTGGGCAGCTAGGGGTGAGACCCAGTACTTC. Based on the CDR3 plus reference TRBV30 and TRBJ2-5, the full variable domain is SQTIHQWPATLVQPVGSPLSLECTVEGTSNPNLYWYRQAAGRGLQLLFYSVGIGQISSEVPQNLSASRPQDRQFILSSKKLLLSDSGFYLCAWAARGETQYFGPGTRLLVL.

The CDR3 bases are TGTGCCAGCAGTGATGGGAGGTTACACCGAGTTGGCCGAAGCTACACCTTC. Protein product: CASSDGRLHRVGRSYTF. V gene TRBV25-1 combines with J gene TRBJ1-2; D remains ambiguous. Germline CDR1 MGHDK, CDR2 SYGVNS. V lost 3 bases and J lost 9, with 26 bases in between. The CDR3 runs 17 residues.